The 13 T cell receptor beta chains below come from one sample, sequenced in a study of T cells after posttransplantation cyclophosphamide (dated by TCRdb to the mid-2010s). The library was produced with the immunoSEQ multiplex PCR assay. Held by TCRdb, this immuneACCESS table contains in-frame sequences only and omits some clones. Under half of the omission traces to an unresolved V gene where checked; the cause of the rest is unknown. The sample features about 41,000 clones, and none is a singleton. Over 5.5% of the sample belongs to the ten largest clones. Sequencing was done on a sample of PBMCs. The source is a man under 40 in good health and a related stem cell transplant donor.

This clone was recorded many times. This chain uses TRBV10-3 with TRBJ1-3; no firm D call. The CDR3 is 15 amino acids. Per germline, CDR1 ENHRY and CDR2 SYGVKD. With 3 bases removed from V and 4 bases from J, the gap between germline ends came to 13 bases. The CDR3 sequence: CAISEEAGWGNTIYF. The CDR3 DNA sequence: TGTGCCATCAGTGAAGAGGCAGGATGGGGAAACACCATATATTTT.

This clone was picked up many times. The chain links TRBV7-9 to TRBJ1-6; D might be TRBD1 (6 bases). This CDR3 is built from 14 residues. The germline gives CDR1 SEHNR, CDR2 FQNEAQ (reference sequence). Deletions cut 1 base from V and 7 bases from J, with 8 bases between. CDR3 sequence: CASSLDRENSPLHF. The CDR3 coding sequence is TGTGCCAGCAGCTTAGACAGGGAAAATTCACCCCTCCACTTT.

This clone was counted many times. The V and J genes are TRBV5-1 and TRBJ2-7; weak D call: TRBD1 (6 bases). The V end lost 0 bases, the J end lost 1 base, and 14 bases lay between the germline ends. Germline CDR1 SGHRS, CDR2 YFSETQ. This CDR3 is 16 amino acids long. CDR3 in amino acids: CASSLVTGPGSYEQYF. CDR3 sequence (DNA): TGCGCCAGCAGCTTGGTGACAGGCCCAGGATCCTACGAGCAGTACTTC.

This clone was detected ten times or more. The chain employs TRBV28 and TRBJ2-1, with 10 bases fitting TRBD2. Per the germline V gene, CDR1 is MDHEN and CDR2 is SYDVKM. The ends lost 4 bases at V and 7 bases at J; junction bases unmatched: 7. The CDR3 is made up of 15 amino acids. The CDR3 sequence: CASSWTSGGANEQFF. In DNA, the CDR3 is TGTGCCAGCAGTTGGACAAGCGGGGGGGCAAATGAGCAGTTCTTC. Using reference TRBV28 and TRBJ2-1 for the parts outside the CDR3, the full variable domain is DVKVTQSSRYLVKRTGEKVFLECVQDMDHENMFWYRQDPGLGLRLIYFSYDVKMKEKGDIPEGYSVSREKKERFSLILESASTNQTSMYLCASSWTSGGANEQFFGPGTRLTVL.

This clone was seen a few times. This chain connects TRBV4-1 to TRBJ2-3; the D gene is possibly TRBD2 (6 bases). Trimming pared 1 base from V and 3 bases from J, leaving 8 bases between. CDR1 MGHRA and CDR2 YSYEKL come from the germline V gene. The CDR3 runs to 14 residues. This chain's CDR3 is CASSQVAGTDTQYF. The CDR3, as DNA: TGCGCCAGCAGCCAAGTGGCGGGGACAGATACGCAGTATTTT.

Many counts were recorded for this clone. The chain couples TRBV19 to TRBJ1-1, with unresolved D. The V gene lost 5 bases and the J gene lost 1 base, with 8 bases spanning the gap. Germline V lookup: CDR1 LNHDA, CDR2 SQIVND (reference sequence). The CDR3 is 13 amino acids. The CDR3 reads CASSSQRNTEAFF. Written as DNA, the CDR3 is TGTGCCAGTAGTTCACAGAGGAACACTGAAGCTTTCTTT.

This clone has at least ten counts. This chain joins TRBV6-4 and TRBJ2-6; D remains ambiguous. V shed 0 bases and J shed 0 bases, with 6 bases lying between them. This CDR3 is built from 16 residues. From germline, CDR1 is MRHNA and CDR2 SNTAGT. Written as DNA, the CDR3 is TGTGCCAGCAGTGACTCCGGTAGCTCTGGGGCCAACGTCCTGACTTTC. Its translation is CASSDSGSSGANVLTF.

This clone was found a few times. This chain uses TRBV15 with TRBJ1-1, with TRBD1 matching over 8 bases. The CDR3 is 14 amino acids. The J segment lost 7 bases and the V segment lost 3 bases, leaving 7 bases of the junction unmatched. Germline V gives CDR1 LNHNV, CDR2 YYDKDF (reference sequence). The CDR3, as DNA: TGTGCCACCAGCAGCGCCGGGACAGGTTATGAAGCTTTCTTT. Residues: CATSSAGTGYEAFF.

This clone was counted many times. The V gene is TRBV7-9, the J gene TRBJ2-6, with 9 positions matching TRBD1. The CDR3 is 17 amino acids. Losses at the gene ends were 7 bases for V and 3 bases for J; bases not matched to a gene: 10. CDR1 is SEHNR and CDR2 is FQNEAQ in the germline V gene (reference sequence). The CDR3 loop is CASISGWTGVGANVLTF. CDR3 DNA sequence: TGTGCCAGCATCTCGGGTTGGACAGGGGTTGGGGCCAACGTCCTGACTTTC.

This clone has ten or more counts. The V call is TRBV7-9, the J call TRBJ1-6; no definite D call. The germline V gene encodes CDR1 SEHNR and CDR2 FQNEAQ (reference sequence). The CDR3 is 13 residues long. The V and J ends lost 0 bases and 10 bases respectively, with 7 bases between them. CDR3 coding DNA: TGTGCCAGCAGCTTAGCGGACTCCTCACCCCTCCACTTT. It codes for CASSLADSSPLHF.

This clone has a count of ten or more. CDR3 DNA sequence: TGCGCCAGCAGCCAAGATTCGGCAGGTACTGAAGCTTTCTTT. This encodes CASSQDSAGTEAFF. This chain joins TRBV4-3 and TRBJ1-1; the D is unclear. Trimming cost V 0 bases and J 5 bases, with 10 bases left between them. Looked up from germline, CDR1 is LGHNA and CDR2 is YSLEER. The CDR3 loop spans 14 amino acids.

This clone was seen at least ten times. This chain uses TRBV7-8 with TRBJ1-4; 9 positions agree with TRBD1. The CDR3 sequence is 15 residues long. Unmatched junction bases numbered 8, after V lost 4 bases and J lost 8 bases. Germline CDR1 is SGHVS and CDR2 is FQNEAQ. The CDR3 reads CASSSRTGEREKLFF. The CDR3 bases are TGTGCCAGCAGCTCCCGGACAGGGGAGCGGGAAAAACTGTTTTTT.

This clone occurred many times. This chain joins TRBV6-5 and TRBJ1-1; no reliable D call. V dropped 6 bases and J dropped 0 bases, with 8 bases sitting between them. Germline CDR1 and CDR2: MNHEY and SVGAGI. The CDR3 is 13 residues long. CDR3 loop: CASRGQMNTEAFF. The DNA for the CDR3 is TGTGCCAGCAGAGGGCAGATGAACACTGAAGCTTTCTTT.